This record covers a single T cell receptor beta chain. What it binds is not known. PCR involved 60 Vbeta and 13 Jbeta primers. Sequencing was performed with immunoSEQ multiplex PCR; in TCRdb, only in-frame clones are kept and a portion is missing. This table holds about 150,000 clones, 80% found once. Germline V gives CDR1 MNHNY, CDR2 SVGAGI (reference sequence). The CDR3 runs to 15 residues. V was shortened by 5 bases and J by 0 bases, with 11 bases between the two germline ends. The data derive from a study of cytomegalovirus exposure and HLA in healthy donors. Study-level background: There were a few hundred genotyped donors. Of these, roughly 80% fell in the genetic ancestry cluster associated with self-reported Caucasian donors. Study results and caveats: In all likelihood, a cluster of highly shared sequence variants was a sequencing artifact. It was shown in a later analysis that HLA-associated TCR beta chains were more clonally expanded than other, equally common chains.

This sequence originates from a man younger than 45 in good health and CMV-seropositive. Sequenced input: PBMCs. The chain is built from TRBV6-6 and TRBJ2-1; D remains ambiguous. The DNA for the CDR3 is TGTGCCAGCAGTCCACTATCTTCCTCCTACAATGAGCAGTTCTTC. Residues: CASSPLSSSYNEQFF.